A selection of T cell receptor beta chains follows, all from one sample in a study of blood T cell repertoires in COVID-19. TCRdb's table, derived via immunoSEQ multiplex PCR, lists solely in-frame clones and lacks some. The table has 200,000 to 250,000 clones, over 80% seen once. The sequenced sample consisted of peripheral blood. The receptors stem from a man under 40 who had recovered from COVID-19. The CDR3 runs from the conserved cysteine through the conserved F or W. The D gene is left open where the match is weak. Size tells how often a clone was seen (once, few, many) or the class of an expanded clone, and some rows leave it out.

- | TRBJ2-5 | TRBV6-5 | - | CASSYPQTGQETQYF | TGTGCCAGCAGTTATCCCCAAACGGGGCAAGAGACCCAGTACTTC
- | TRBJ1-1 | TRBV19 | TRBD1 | CASSPWTGGDTEAFF | TGTGCCAGTAGTCCCTGGACAGGGGGGGACACTGAAGCTTTCTTT
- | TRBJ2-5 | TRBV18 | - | CASSPPPRREETQYF | TGTGCCAGCTCACCACCCCCCCGGAGGGAAGAGACCCAGTACTTC
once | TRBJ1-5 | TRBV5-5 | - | CASSGGIPGRNQPQHF | TGTGCCAGCAGTGGGGGGATACCTGGGCGCAATCAGCCCCAGCATTTT
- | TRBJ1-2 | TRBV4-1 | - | CASSQNTHPGSAYGYTF | TGCGCCAGCAGCCAGAATACCCACCCAGGGTCAGCCTATGGCTACACCTTC
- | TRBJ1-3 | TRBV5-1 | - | CASRQQGGGNTIYF | TGCGCCAGCAGACAACAGGGCGGCGGAAACACCATATATTTT
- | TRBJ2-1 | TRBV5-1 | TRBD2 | CASSPWTSGSYNEQFF | TGCGCCAGCAGCCCGTGGACTAGCGGGAGTTACAATGAGCAGTTCTTC
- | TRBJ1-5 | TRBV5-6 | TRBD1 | CASSPGQGYNQPQHF | TGTGCCAGCAGCCCCGGACAGGGATACAATCAGCCCCAGCATTTT
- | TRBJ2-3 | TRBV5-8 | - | CASSPAAGGTDTQYF | TGTGCCAGCAGCCCCGCAGCCGGGGGCACAGATACGCAGTATTTT
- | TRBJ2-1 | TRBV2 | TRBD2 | CASGVGGAPSVNEQFF | TGTGCCAGCGGCGTCGGGGGGGCCCCTTCTGTAAATGAGCAGTTCTTC
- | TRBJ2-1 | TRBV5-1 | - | CASSFKSESEQFF | TGCGCCAGCAGCTTTAAATCGGAGTCCGAGCAGTTCTTC
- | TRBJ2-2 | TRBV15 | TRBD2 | CATSRDPAGGGTGELFF | TGTGCCACCAGCAGAGATCCAGCGGGGGGCGGCACCGGGGAGCTGTTTTTT
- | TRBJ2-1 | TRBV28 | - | CASSFPPTGSFRNEQFF | TGTGCCAGCAGTTTTCCCCCGACAGGATCTTTTAGGAATGAGCAGTTCTTC
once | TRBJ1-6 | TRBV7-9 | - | CASSLARGVGSPLHF | TGTGCCAGCAGCTTAGCGCGGGGAGTCGGTTCACCCCTCCACTTT
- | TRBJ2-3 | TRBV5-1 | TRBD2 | CASTERVAGRTDTQYF | TGCGCCAGCACAGAAAGGGTAGCGGGGCGCACAGATACGCAGTATTTT
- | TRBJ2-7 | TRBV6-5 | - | CASSYAGTQGEQYF | TGTGCCAGCAGTTACGCGGGGACGCAGGGCGAGCAGTACTTC
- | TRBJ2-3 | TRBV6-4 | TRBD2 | CASSGGGTTDTQYF | TGTGCCAGCAGTGGGGGGGGGACCACAGATACGCAGTATTTT
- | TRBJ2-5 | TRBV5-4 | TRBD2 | CASSLTSGGQETQYF | TGTGCCAGCAGCTTGACTAGCGGGGGCCAAGAGACCCAGTACTTC
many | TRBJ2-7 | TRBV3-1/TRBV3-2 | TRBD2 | CASSRTSDYEQYF | TGTGCCAGCAGCCGGACTAGCGATTACGAGCAGTACTTC
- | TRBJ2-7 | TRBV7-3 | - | CASSPDNYEQYF | TGTGCCAGCAGTCCTGACAACTACGAGCAGTACTTC
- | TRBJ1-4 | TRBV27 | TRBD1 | CASSPHRDRGEKLFF | TGTGCCAGCAGTCCCCATAGGGACAGGGGCGAAAAACTGTTTTTT
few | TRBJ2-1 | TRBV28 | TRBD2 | CASRTSGDYNEQFF | TGTGCCAGCAGGACTAGCGGGGACTACAATGAGCAGTTCTTC
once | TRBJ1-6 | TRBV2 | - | CAIHQGSYNSPLHF | TGTGCCATTCACCAGGGCTCCTATAATTCACCCCTCCACTTT
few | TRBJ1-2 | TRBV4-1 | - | CASSQDWTDDGYTF | TGCGCCAGCAGCCAAGATTGGACAGATGATGGCTACACCTTC
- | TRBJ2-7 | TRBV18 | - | CASSRGAGTYEQYF | TGTGCCAGCTCACGCGGGGCAGGGACCTACGAGCAGTACTTC
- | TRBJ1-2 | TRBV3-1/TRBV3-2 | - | CASSQDPEGQRGYTF | TGTGCCAGCAGCCAAGACCCAGAGGGACAACGAGGCTACACCTTC
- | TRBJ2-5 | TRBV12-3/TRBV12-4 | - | CASSQGDQETQYF | TGTGCCAGCAGTCAAGGGGACCAAGAGACCCAGTACTTC
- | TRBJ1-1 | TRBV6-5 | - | CASSSYSSYTEAFF | TGTGCCAGCAGTTCCTACAGTTCCTACACTGAAGCTTTCTTT
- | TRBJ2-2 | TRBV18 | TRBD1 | CASSPQGAAGELFF | TGTGCCAGCTCACCACAGGGGGCGGCCGGGGAGCTGTTTTTT
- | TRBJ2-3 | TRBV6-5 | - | CASSYSQTQYF | TGTGCCAGCAGTTACAGCCAAACGCAGTATTTT
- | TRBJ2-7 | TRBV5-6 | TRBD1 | CASSGTGSEQYF | TGTGCCAGCAGCGGGACAGGGTCCGAGCAGTACTTC
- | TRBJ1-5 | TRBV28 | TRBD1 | CASSLEGGPSNQPQHF | TGTGCCAGCAGTTTGGAAGGGGGCCCGAGCAATCAGCCCCAGCATTTT
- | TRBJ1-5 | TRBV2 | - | CASSEQNYSNQPQHF | TGTGCCAGCAGTGAACAGAACTATAGCAATCAGCCCCAGCATTTT
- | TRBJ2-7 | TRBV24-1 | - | CATSDGQGPEQYF | TGTGCCACCAGTGATGGGCAGGGGCCCGAGCAGTACTTC
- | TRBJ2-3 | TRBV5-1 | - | CASSLAKRGEDTQYF | TGCGCCAGCAGCTTGGCCAAAAGAGGTGAAGATACGCAGTATTTT
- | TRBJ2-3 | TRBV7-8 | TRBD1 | CASSQRQGGYTQYF | TGTGCCAGCAGCCAGCGACAGGGGGGGTATACGCAGTATTTT
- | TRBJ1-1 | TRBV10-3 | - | CAITREVKTEAFF | TGTGCCATCACTCGGGAAGTAAAAACTGAAGCTTTCTTT
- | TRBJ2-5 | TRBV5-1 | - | CASSYGGQAGRETQYF | TGCGCCAGCAGCTACGGAGGTCAGGCTGGAAGGGAGACCCAGTACTTC
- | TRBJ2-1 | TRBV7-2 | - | CASSPNPRNGQFF | TGTGCCAGCAGTCCTAACCCGCGGAATGGGCAGTTCTTC
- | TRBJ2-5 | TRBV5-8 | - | CASSLYLGARETQYF | TGTGCCAGCAGCCTGTATTTGGGGGCCCGGGAGACCCAGTACTTC
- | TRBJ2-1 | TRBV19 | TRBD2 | CASSASSGNEQFF | TGTGCCAGTAGTGCCTCTAGCGGAAATGAGCAGTTCTTC
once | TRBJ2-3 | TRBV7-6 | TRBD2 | CASSLRSGGPDTQYF | TGTGCCAGCAGCTTAAGATCGGGGGGGCCGGATACGCAGTATTTT
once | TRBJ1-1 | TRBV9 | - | CASSVVSHLQGSAFF | TGTGCCAGCAGCGTAGTTTCGCACTTGCAGGGATCGGCTTTCTTT
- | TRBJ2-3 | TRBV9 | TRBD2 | CASSVGTSGGADTQYF | TGTGCCAGCAGCGTCGGGACTAGCGGGGGCGCTGATACGCAGTATTTT
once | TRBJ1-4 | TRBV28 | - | CASSPQQEWEKLFF | TGTGCCAGCAGTCCGCAACAGGAATGGGAAAAACTGTTTTTT
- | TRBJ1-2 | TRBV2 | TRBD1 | CAKSDRTAVGGYTF | TGTGCCAAATCGGACAGGACTGCCGTCGGGGGCTACACCTTC
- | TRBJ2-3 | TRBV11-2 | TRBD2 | CASSLRLAGGLDTQYF | TGTGCCAGCAGCTTAAGGCTAGCGGGGGGCCTGGATACGCAGTATTTT
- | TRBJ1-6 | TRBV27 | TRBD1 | CASSRRQGADSPLHF | TGTGCCAGCAGTCGCCGACAGGGGGCGGATTCACCCCTCCACTTT
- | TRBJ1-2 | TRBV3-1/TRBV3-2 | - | CASSQDQGGGREGRDNGYTF | TGTGCCAGCAGCCAAGATCAAGGCGGGGGCAGGGAAGGACGGGATAATGGCTACACCTTC
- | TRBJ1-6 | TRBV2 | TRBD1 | CASSEQGARNSPLHF | TGTGCCAGCAGTGAGCAGGGGGCGAGGAATTCACCCCTCCACTTT
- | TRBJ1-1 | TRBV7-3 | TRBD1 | CASSPGQGYTEAFF | TGTGCCAGCAGCCCGGGACAGGGATACACTGAAGCTTTCTTT
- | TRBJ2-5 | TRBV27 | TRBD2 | CASRNMRLAGDGETQYF | TGTGCCAGCAGAAACATGAGACTAGCGGGGGACGGAGAGACCCAGTACTTC
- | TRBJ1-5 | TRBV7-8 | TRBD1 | CASSLAGDRYQPQHF | TGTGCCAGCAGCTTAGCGGGGGACAGATATCAGCCCCAGCATTTT
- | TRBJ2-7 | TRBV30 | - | CAWETGRRGSYEQYF | TGTGCCTGGGAGACCGGGCGAAGGGGCTCCTACGAGCAGTACTTC